The next 19 T cell receptor beta chains were all read from a single sample in a study of technical replicates of blood from several donors. Assay used: immunoSEQ multiplex PCR; TCRdb lists only in-frame clones, some missing. The sample gives about 50,000 clones, around 96% of which show up once; under 0.45% is in the top ten. The sample taken for sequencing was T cells isolated from PBMCs. The origin of the receptors is a human donor in good health.

The chain is built from TRBV28 and TRBJ1-5; possible D gene TRBD1, 6 bases. From germline, CDR1 is MDHEN and CDR2 SYDVKM. V gave up 5 bases and J gave up 0 bases, with 14 bases separating them. The CDR3 contains 16 residues. The CDR3 reads CASSIGTSYSNQPQHF. The CDR3 region has the DNA TGTGCCAGCAGTATTGGGACAAGTTATAGCAATCAGCCCCAGCATTTT.

This sequence joins TRBV6-1 and TRBJ2-7; TRBD2 matches at 7 bases. With 2 bases clipped from V and 7 bases from J, the junction kept 11 bases outside the gene matches. Germline lookup yields CDR1 MNHNS and CDR2 SASEGT. This CDR3 has 15 residues. CDR3 loop: CASSEFASGSGEQYF. The CDR3 coding sequence is TGTGCCAGCAGTGAATTCGCTAGCGGATCTGGGGAGCAGTACTTC.

As DNA, the CDR3 is TGTGCCAGCAGTTTAAGCGGGACACTATCTAGCACAGATACGCAGTATTTT. Protein product: CASSLSGTLSSTDTQYF. The genes are TRBV28 and TRBJ2-3, with D tentatively TRBD2 (7 bases). Looked up from germline, CDR1 is MDHEN and CDR2 is SYDVKM. V lost 2 bases and J lost 0, with 15 bases in between. This CDR3 spans 17 amino acids.

V usage is TRBV6-5 and J usage is TRBJ2-7, with 7 bases aligning to TRBD1. This CDR3 has 13 amino acids. Germline V gene lookup returns CDR1 MNHEY and CDR2 SVGAGI. V lost 6 bases, J lost 1 base, and 3 bases stayed unmatched. The CDR3 protein is CASRRQGSYEQYF. In DNA, the CDR3 is TGTGCCAGCAGACGACAGGGTTCCTACGAGCAGTACTTC.

The gene calls are TRBV5-1 and TRBJ1-1; weak D call: TRBD1 (5 bases). V lost 5 bases to trimming and J lost 1 base, with 9 bases between them. Looked up from germline, CDR1 is SGHRS and CDR2 is YFSETQ. The CDR3 covers 13 residues. The CDR3, as DNA: TGCGCCAGCAGTACAACAGGGAACACTGAAGCTTTCTTT. Translating it yields CASSTTGNTEAFF.

V and J are TRBV30 and TRBJ2-7; D remains ambiguous. The CDR3 runs to 13 residues. CDR1 is GTSNPN, CDR2 SVGIG, per germline (reference sequence). Between the trimmed V and J ends, which lost 3 bases and 2 bases, there was a span of 11 bases. CDR3 protein: CAWSFGRTYEQYF. DNA of the CDR3: TGTGCCTGGAGCTTTGGCAGAACCTACGAGCAGTACTTC. The variable domain in full, completed from reference TRBV30 and TRBJ2-7, reads SQTIHQWPATLVQPVGSPLSLECTVEGTSNPNLYWYRQAAGRGLQLLFYSVGIGQISSEVPQNLSASRPQDRQFILSSKKLLLSDSGFYLCAWSFGRTYEQYFGPGTRLTVT.

V is TRBV25-1 and J is TRBJ1-5; D is uncertain. V lost 2 bases to trimming and J lost 4 bases, with 9 bases between them. The CDR3 has 14 residues. Per the germline V gene, CDR1 is MGHDK and CDR2 is SYGVNS. As DNA, the CDR3 is TGTGCCAGCAGTGAACGAGAGTTTAATCAGCCCCAGCATTTT. Translating gives CASSEREFNQPQHF.

The V call is TRBV9, the J call TRBJ1-1; no clear D gene. Germline loops: CDR1 SGDLS, CDR2 YYNGEE. Trimming shortened V by 2 bases and J by 1 base, and 15 bases separated the two germline ends. The CDR3 contains 16 residues. The CDR3 spells CASSVSGATQNTEAFF. The CDR3 coding sequence is TGTGCCAGCAGCGTCAGCGGCGCGACCCAGAACACTGAAGCTTTCTTT.

The rearrangement links TRBV7-9 to TRBJ1-1; perhaps TRBD1 as D (5 bases). CDR1 SEHNR and CDR2 FQNEAQ come from the germline V gene (reference sequence). The CDR3 is 14 residues long. V dropped 7 bases and J dropped 1 base, with 13 bases sitting between them. The CDR3 here is CASTNQGANTEAFF. CDR3 in DNA: TGTGCCAGCACCAATCAGGGCGCGAACACTGAAGCTTTCTTT.

The V gene is TRBV10-1, the J gene TRBJ2-2; tentatively, D is TRBD2 (7 bases). The V gene's germline CDR1 is WNHNN and CDR2 SYGVQD (reference sequence). Trimming cost V 5 bases and J 7 bases, with 14 bases left between them. The length of the CDR3 is 14 residues. DNA for the CDR3: TGCGCCAGCAGTAACAGGGAGGGCGGCGGGGAGCTGTTTTTT. As protein: CASSNREGGGELFF.

The gene calls are TRBV30 and TRBJ1-3; the D is unclear. The CDR3 runs to 13 residues. V lost 0 bases to trimming and J lost 4 bases, with 7 bases between them. CDR1 and CDR2 (germline): GTSNPN, SVGIG (reference sequence). Here the CDR3 reads CAWSVLVGNTIYF. The CDR3 DNA follows: TGTGCCTGGAGTGTACTTGTGGGAAACACCATATATTTT.

The chain employs TRBV7-9 and TRBJ2-3; 7 positions agree with TRBD2. This CDR3 has 14 residues. J lost 4 bases, V lost 4 bases, and 5 bases had no gene match. The V gene's germline CDR1 is SEHNR and CDR2 FQNEAQ (reference sequence). The CDR3 reads CASSSLGGPDTQYF. The DNA for the CDR3 is TGTGCCAGCAGCTCATTGGGAGGGCCAGATACGCAGTATTTT.

J is TRBJ1-1 and V is TRBV9, with D hard to call. Trimming left V 2 bases short and J 5 bases short, with 10 bases between. Per germline, CDR1 SGDLS and CDR2 YYNGEE. The CDR3 spans 13 residues. The DNA for the CDR3 is TGTGCCAGCAGCGTGGTCAGTTTAACTGAAGCTTTCTTT. This codes for CASSVVSLTEAFF.

The CDR3 coding sequence is TGCAGCGTTTTCCCTAGCGGGAACACCGGGGAGCTGTTTTTT. This codes for CSVFPSGNTGELFF. The V gene is TRBV29-1, the J gene TRBJ2-2, with TRBD2 matching 7 bases. Germline loops: CDR1 SQVTM, CDR2 ANQGSEA. This CDR3 region has 14 residues. The V gene end was trimmed by 5 bases and the J gene end by 1 base; junction bases not matched to a gene: 4.

The chain uses TRBV6-6 and TRBJ2-5; unclear D gene. Germline lookup yields CDR1 MNHNY and CDR2 SVGAGI (reference sequence). Trimming took 0 bases from V and 4 from J, leaving 9 bases between them. This CDR3 region has 14 residues. This CDR3 reads CASSYSGVTETQYF. As DNA, the CDR3 is TGTGCCAGCAGTTACTCAGGAGTGACAGAGACCCAGTACTTC.

The chain couples TRBV7-2 to TRBJ2-1, with D perhaps matching TRBD2 (6 bases). From germline, CDR1 is SGHTA and CDR2 FQGNSA. The CDR3 extends over 13 amino acids. V dropped 5 bases and J dropped 9 bases, with 14 bases sitting between them. The CDR3 spells CASSPAGSLEQFF. The CDR3 DNA sequence: TGTGCCAGCAGCCCGGCCGGGAGTCTTGAGCAGTTCTTC.

Written as DNA, the CDR3 is TGTGCCAGCAGCGACGGAGCGGGGAGTGGGGAGACCCAGTACTTC. Its translation: CASSDGAGSGETQYF. This chain links TRBV5-4 with TRBJ2-5, with 7 nucleotides matching TRBD2. Germline assignment: CDR1 SGHNT and CDR2 YYREEE (reference sequence). The CDR3 has 15 amino acids. With 4 bases clipped from V and 5 bases from J, the junction kept 11 bases outside the gene matches.

V is TRBV28 and J is TRBJ1-5, with D tentatively TRBD1 (5 bases). Per the germline V gene, CDR1 is MDHEN and CDR2 is SYDVKM. This CDR3 is 13 amino acids long. Trimming removed 7 bases from V and 3 bases from J, with 10 bases in between. The CDR3 DNA sequence: TGTGCCAGCAACCAGGGTTACAATCAGCCCCAGCATTTT. It codes for CASNQGYNQPQHF.

The J gene is TRBJ1-1, the V gene TRBV5-1; D perhaps matches TRBD1 (5 bases). Trimming took off 3 bases at V and 6 bases at J, with 18 bases between the two ends. The CDR3 totals 15 residues. Germline V gene data show CDR1 as SGHRS and CDR2 as YFSETQ. In DNA, the CDR3 is TGCGCCAGCAGCTGGGGACCTGGGAGGGACTCTGAAGCTTTCTTT. Its protein product is CASSWGPGRDSEAFF.